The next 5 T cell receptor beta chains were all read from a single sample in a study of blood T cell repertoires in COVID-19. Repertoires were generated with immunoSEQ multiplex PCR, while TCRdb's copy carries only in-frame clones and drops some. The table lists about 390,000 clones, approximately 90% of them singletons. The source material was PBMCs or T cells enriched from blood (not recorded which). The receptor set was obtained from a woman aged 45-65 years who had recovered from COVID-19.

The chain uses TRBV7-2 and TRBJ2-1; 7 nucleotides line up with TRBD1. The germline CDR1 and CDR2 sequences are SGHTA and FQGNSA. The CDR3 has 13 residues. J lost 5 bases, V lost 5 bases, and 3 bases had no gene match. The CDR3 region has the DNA TGTGCCAGCAGCATGACAGGGAACAATGAGCAGTTCTTC. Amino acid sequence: CASSMTGNNEQFF.

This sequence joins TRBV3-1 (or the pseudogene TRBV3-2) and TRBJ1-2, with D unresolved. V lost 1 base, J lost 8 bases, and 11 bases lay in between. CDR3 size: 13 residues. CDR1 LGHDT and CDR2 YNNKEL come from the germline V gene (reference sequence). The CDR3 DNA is TGTGCCAGCAGCCAAGGTTCCTTGCGGGGCTACACCTTC. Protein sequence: CASSQGSLRGYTF.

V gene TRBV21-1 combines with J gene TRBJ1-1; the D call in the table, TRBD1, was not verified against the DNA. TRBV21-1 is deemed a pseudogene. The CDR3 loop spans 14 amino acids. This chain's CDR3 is CASRRDSINTEAFF. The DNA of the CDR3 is TGTGCCAGCAGAAGAGACAGCATCAACACTGAAGCTTTCTTT.

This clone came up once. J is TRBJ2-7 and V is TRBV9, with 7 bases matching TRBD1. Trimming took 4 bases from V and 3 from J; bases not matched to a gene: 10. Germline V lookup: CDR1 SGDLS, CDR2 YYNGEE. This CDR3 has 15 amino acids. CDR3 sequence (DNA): TGTGCCAGCAGCTCCCACCCCAGGACAGGCTACGAGCAGTACTTC. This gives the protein CASSSHPRTGYEQYF.

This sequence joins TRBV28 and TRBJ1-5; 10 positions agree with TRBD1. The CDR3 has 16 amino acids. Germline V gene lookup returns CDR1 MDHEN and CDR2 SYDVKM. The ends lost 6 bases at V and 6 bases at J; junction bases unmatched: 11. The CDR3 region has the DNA TGTGCCAGCAGAAATACCTACCGGGACAGGGGTCAGCCCCAGCATTTT. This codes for CASRNTYRDRGQPQHF.